The source of this TCR beta chain is a study of T cells in Graves' hyperthyroidism and ophthalmopathy. General study points: Within blood appeared most thyroid clonotypes that had expanded above 0.001. Ophthalmopathy got predicted by the model a median around six months before its onset.

TCR beta CDR3 regions were amplified from RNA transcripts. The HTBI primer set served for first-round RT-PCR of the TCR CDR3. TCRdb passed the multiplex PCR reads through MiXCR, listing each CDR3 protein once. This table has about 640,000 distinct CDR3 sequences, approximately 42% appearing once. As regards this clonotype: The antigen is not known.

Each diagnosis was grounded in clinical symptoms, serum thyroxine and TRAb, thyroid ultrasound, and orbital computed tomography. Germline values: CDR1 LNHDA, CDR2 SQIVND (reference sequence). The CDR3 is made up of 15 amino acids. J was trimmed by 8 bases and V by 4 bases; bases with no gene match: 9. The origin of this receptor is an adult man with Graves' disease, either hyperthyroidism or ophthalmopathy (not recorded which). The chain uses TRBV19 and TRBJ1-4; 8 bases map to TRBD1. Input material: peripheral blood or thyroid tissue (not recorded which). The CDR3 protein is CASSTLTGEDEKLFF. The CDR3 nucleotides read TGTGCCAGTAGTACGCTGACAGGGGAGGACGAAAAACTGTTTTTT.